These 14 T cell receptor beta chains share one sample of origin, sequenced in a study of OX40 agonist ivuxolimab in advanced cancers. Library preparation was by the immunoSEQ multiplex PCR assay. The table comes from immuneACCESS by way of TCRdb, which keeps in-frame sequences with V and J called. Part of the clones is missing from these tables; in studies checked, under half for an unresolved V gene and the rest for unknown reasons. The sample table shows about 94,000 clones, and roughly 90% are seen once. Together, the top ten hold about 3% of the sample. The specimen comprised CD4+ or CD8+ T cells sorted from blood, sampled in a trial of the OX40 agonist ivuxolimab. These receptors originate from an adult with an advanced solid tumor such as melanoma, head and neck, liver or kidney cancer.

The chain couples TRBV30 to TRBJ1-5, with D unresolved. Germline V gene data show CDR1 as GTSNPN and CDR2 as SVGIG (reference sequence). The CDR3 is 15 residues long. The germline V and J ends were trimmed by 0 bases and 0 bases, with 9 bases remaining between them. The CDR3 region is CAWSVGRYSNQPQHF. CDR3 DNA sequence: TGTGCCTGGAGTGTAGGGCGATATAGCAATCAGCCCCAGCATTTT.

The V and J genes are TRBV9 and TRBJ2-1, with a tentative D call TRBD2 (6 bases). Germline loops: CDR1 SGDLS, CDR2 YYNGEE. CDR3 length: 15 residues. V was trimmed by 4 bases and J by 0 bases, leaving 11 bases between them. CDR3 bases: TGTGCCAGCAGCCATAGCGGTAGCTCCTACAATGAGCAGTTCTTC. Translated: CASSHSGSSYNEQFF.

The chain combines TRBV27 with TRBJ1-2; possible D gene TRBD1, 5 bases. This CDR3 is built from 13 residues. V was shortened by 4 bases and J by 6 bases, with 12 bases between the two germline ends. Germline lookup yields CDR1 MNHEY and CDR2 SMNVEV (reference sequence). This CDR3 reads CASSSGGVHGYTF. The DNA of the CDR3 is TGTGCCAGCAGTTCCGGGGGGGTTCATGGCTACACCTTC.

The rearrangement joins TRBV5-1 to TRBJ2-7; the D gene is possibly TRBD2 (5 bases). V was trimmed by 6 bases and J by 4 bases, leaving 14 bases between them. Germline CDR1 reads SGHRS; CDR2 reads YFSETQ. This CDR3 has 13 amino acids. Here the CDR3 DNA reads TGCGCCAGCACTGAGGGCGGGCCTTACGAGCAGTACTTC. This sequence encodes CASTEGGPYEQYF.

This rearrangement joins TRBV12-5 to TRBJ2-6; D is unresolved. Germline assignment: CDR1 LGHNT and CDR2 FRNRAP. Trimming pared 2 bases from V and 0 bases from J, leaving 17 bases between. The CDR3 runs 19 residues. As DNA, the CDR3 is TGTGCTAGTGGTTTGCATACGCGTTATGACCTCTCTGGGGCCAACGTCCTGACTTTC. Its translation: CASGLHTRYDLSGANVLTF.

This chain joins TRBV2 and TRBJ1-5, with 7 bases matching TRBD1. The CDR3 extends over 14 amino acids. From germline, CDR1 is SNHLY and CDR2 FYNNEI. The J segment lost 3 bases and the V segment lost 6 bases, leaving 5 bases of the junction unmatched. DNA of the CDR3: TGTGCCAGCAGCAAGGACAGGCTCAATCAGCCCCAGCATTTT. As protein: CASSKDRLNQPQHF.

J is TRBJ2-7 and V is TRBV4-2, with 9 positions matching TRBD2. Germline-derived CDR1 and CDR2 are LGHNA and YNFKEQ. The ends lost 3 bases at V and 4 bases at J; junction bases unmatched: 4. The CDR3 has 14 residues. The CDR3 DNA sequence: TGTGCCAGCAGCCAGAGCGGGAGGCCATACGAGCAGTACTTC. Residues: CASSQSGRPYEQYF.

The gene calls are TRBV7-9 and TRBJ2-7; D ambiguous. This CDR3 contains 17 residues. Deletions cut 4 bases from V and 6 bases from J, with 25 bases between. Germline loops: CDR1 SEHNR, CDR2 FQNEAQ (reference sequence). The CDR3 sequence: CASSSEGSFYPPREQYF. The CDR3 DNA follows: TGTGCCAGCAGCTCGGAAGGGTCCTTCTACCCCCCGCGCGAGCAGTACTTC.

This rearrangement joins TRBV9 to TRBJ2-3; weak D call: TRBD2 (6 bases). The CDR3 has 13 amino acids. Looked up from germline, CDR1 is SGDLS and CDR2 is YYNGEE. Trimming stripped 2 bases from V and 5 bases from J, with 9 bases between. The CDR3 spells CASSVLSGDTQYF. As DNA, the CDR3 is TGTGCCAGCAGCGTGCTTAGCGGAGATACGCAGTATTTT.

V is TRBV6-5 and J is TRBJ2-2; 12 bases map to TRBD2. The CDR3 has 16 amino acids. V lost 2 bases and J lost 3; bases outside the gene matches: 1. Germline V gene data show CDR1 as MNHEY and CDR2 as SVGAGI. The CDR3 DNA is TGTGCCAGCAGTTACGCTAGCGGGGGGGACACCGGGGAGCTGTTTTTT. Amino acid sequence: CASSYASGGDTGELFF.

V is TRBV9 and J is TRBJ1-1; D unclear. The germline V and J ends were trimmed by 0 bases and 2 bases, with 5 bases remaining between them. CDR1 and CDR2 (germline): SGDLS, YYNGEE. There are 13 residues in the CDR3. CDR3: CASSVDGNTEAFF. In nucleotides, the CDR3 is TGTGCCAGCAGCGTAGATGGTAACACTGAAGCTTTCTTT.

The chain combines TRBV9 with TRBJ1-4; D may be TRBD1 (6 bases). With 4 bases removed from V and 6 bases from J, the gap between germline ends came to 13 bases. This CDR3 spans 14 amino acids. CDR1 SGDLS and CDR2 YYNGEE come from the germline V gene. The CDR3 sequence is CASSPGERDEKLFF. The CDR3 DNA reads as TGTGCCAGCAGCCCAGGGGAGCGCGATGAAAAACTGTTTTTT.

The V and J genes are TRBV9 and TRBJ1-2, with D maybe TRBD1 (6 bases). V lost 3 bases to trimming and J lost 2 bases, with 14 bases between them. The CDR3 spans 15 residues. Germline V lookup: CDR1 SGDLS, CDR2 YYNGEE. DNA of the CDR3: TGTGCCAGCAGCGCCGCTTCAGGGGCCAACTATGGCTACACCTTC. Encoded protein: CASSAASGANYGYTF.

The chain joins TRBV4-1 to TRBJ2-3; tentatively, D is TRBD2 (7 bases). V lost 4 bases, J lost 2 bases, and 16 bases lay in between. The length of the CDR3 is 16 residues. The germline V gene encodes CDR1 MGHRA and CDR2 YSYEKL. The CDR3 region has the DNA TGCGCCAGCAGCCTAAACGAGGGGGGGGCCACAGATACGCAGTATTTT. Translation: CASSLNEGGATDTQYF.